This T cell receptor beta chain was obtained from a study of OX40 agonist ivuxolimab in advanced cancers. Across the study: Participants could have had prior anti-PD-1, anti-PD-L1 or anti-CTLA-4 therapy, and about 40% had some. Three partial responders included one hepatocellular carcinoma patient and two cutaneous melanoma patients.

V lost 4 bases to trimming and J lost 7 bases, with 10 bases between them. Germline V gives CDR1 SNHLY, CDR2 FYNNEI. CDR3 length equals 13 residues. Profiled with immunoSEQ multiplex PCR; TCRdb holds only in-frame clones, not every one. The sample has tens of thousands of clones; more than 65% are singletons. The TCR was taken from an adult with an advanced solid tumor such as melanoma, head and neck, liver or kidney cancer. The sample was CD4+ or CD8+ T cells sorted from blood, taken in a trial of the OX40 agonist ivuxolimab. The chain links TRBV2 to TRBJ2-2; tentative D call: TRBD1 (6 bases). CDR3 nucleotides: TGTGCCAGCAGTGCAGGGGTTTACGGGGAGCTGTTTTTT. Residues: CASSAGVYGELFF. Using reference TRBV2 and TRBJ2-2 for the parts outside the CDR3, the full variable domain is EPEVTQTPSHQVTQMGQEVILRCVPISNHLYFYWYRQILGQKVEFLVSFYNNEISEKSEIFDDQFSVERPDGSNFTLKIRSTKLEDSAMYFCASSAGVYGELFFGEGSRLTVL.